This record covers a single T cell receptor beta chain. Antigen unknown. This sample stems from a study of somatic mutations in cytotoxic T cells in rheumatoid arthritis. In the study overall: Certain T-cell populations stained with V beta antibodies were FACS-sorted to nearly 100% purity, and V beta1+ cells were TCRB-sequenced.

Measured with immunoSEQ multiplex PCR; TCRdb has only the in-frame clones, and not every one. The sample contains 25,000 to 30,000 clones, roughly 86% of which appear only once. Germline V gene data show CDR1 as SGHVS and CDR2 as FQNEAQ. This CDR3 spans 15 amino acids. V was clipped by 7 bases and J by 4 bases, with 20 bases between them. Study-level points and caveats: The largest CD8+ clone made up over 20% of CD8+ cells in about an eighth of the roughly 60 patients. Greater age accompanied higher CD8+ clonality in rheumatoid arthritis patients, a pattern that was absent in healthy controls.

The sequenced material came from CD8+ T cells sorted from blood. This sequence was found in an adult with rheumatoid arthritis. The chain links TRBV7-8 to TRBJ2-7, with D possibly being TRBD1 (6 bases). Here the CDR3 reads CASTPEAGERYEQYF. The DNA of the CDR3 is TGTGCCAGCACCCCGGAGGCAGGGGAAAGGTACGAGCAGTACTTC.